This record concerns one T cell receptor (beta chain) sequence. The target antigen is unknown. This sample was included in a study of T cell responses to AZD1222 COVID-19 vaccine. Here immunoSEQ multiplex PCR was the method, and the copy in TCRdb shows in-frame clones only, minus some. The sample carries roughly 120,000 clones, about nine tenths recorded once. Study results and limitations: Donors, mostly white British, included more females; clonal diversity was possibly underestimated.

V lost 2 bases, J lost 6 bases, and 10 bases lay in between. The CDR3 sequence is 14 residues long. CDR1 and CDR2 from the germline V gene are MNHEY and SMNVEV (reference sequence). Source: peripheral blood, taken on day 0 of MenACWY control vaccination. The V and J genes are TRBV27 and TRBJ2-2, with D possibly TRBD1 on 5 matching bases. This sequence originates from an adult in good health. CDR3 loop: CASSLLQGPGELFF. The DNA for the CDR3 is TGTGCCAGCAGTTTACTCCAGGGTCCCGGGGAGCTGTTTTTT.